This T cell receptor (beta chain) comes out of a study of CD8 T cells in ankylosing spondylitis (dated by TCRdb to the late 2010s). In the study overall: The study set out to find disease-linked TCR variants by profiling T cell receptor beta repertoires in ankylosing spondylitis patients and healthy donors. The full study cohort comprised 25 ankylosing spondylitis patients and some 110 healthy donors. Peripheral blood samples were taken, and synovial fluid was additionally collected from ankylosing spondylitis patients. The paper as a whole reports these results and caveats: The disease-linked clones had a CD8+ phenotype and were found at relatively low frequencies in peripheral blood. Some TCR beta motif variants had previously been reported in synovial fluid and blood of reactive arthritis patients, which suggested common disease-initiation mechanisms. Blood from ankylosing spondylitis patients appeared to be characterized by a TCR beta motif composed of under 10 highly homologous amino acid variants. According to the report, matched synovial fluid samples from ankylosing spondylitis patients were significantly enriched for the disease-linked clones.

Sequencing relied on an Illumina HiSeq 2500. Quantitative 5'-RACE with molecular barcodes was the method used to prepare the TCR beta libraries. The authors' analysis ran thus. A new computational method based on a probabilistic model of VDJ rearrangement was used to identify disease-linked TCR variants. TCRdb trimmed the raw reads at Q25, called clones with MiXCR and kept productive beta chains. All rows with the same CDR3 protein become a single entry with the most common DNA and genes. TCRdb, rather than the study authors, made the V and J calls. The sample table lists about 350,000 distinct CDR3 sequences, 20% of them with a count of one. The ten largest clonotypes hold roughly 13% of the sample. There are a few counts of this clonotype. Which antigen it targets is not known. No much larger clone is present one base from it, and per-base qualities are unavailable. From the germline V gene, CDR1 is WSHSY and CDR2 is SAAADI. Ends trimmed: V by 7 bases, J by 4 bases; bases unmatched to a gene: 9. From its cysteine to its phenylalanine, the CDR3 spans 15 amino acids. Only the CDR3 portion is preserved as DNA: 45 bases, with reading frame beginning at the first base.

The sequenced sample was blood, either unsorted or a sorted T cell fraction (not recorded which). The chain joins TRBV10-2 to TRBJ2-3; 9 central nucleotides agree with TRBD2. This clonotype originated in a male donor with ankylosing spondylitis or in good health (not recorded which). The CDR3 has the sequence CASTGAGGPADTQYF. The nucleotide sequence is given as TGCGCCAGCACCGGAGCGGGGGGCCCCGCAGATACGCAGTATTTT.